The 23 T cell receptor beta chains listed next were all sequenced from one sample in a study of T-cell reconstitution after alpha-beta-depleted transplantation in children. During its preparation, the TCRbeta library received unique molecular identifiers. Using its own MiXCR run on the PCR reads, TCRdb lists one record per CDR3 protein. The data contain about 610,000 distinct CDR3 sequences, 25% to 30% of them singletons. The input for sequencing was PBMCs, taken before TCRalphabeta/CD19-depleted stem cell transplant. The receptors were sampled from a boy in the first two years of life with Wiskott-Aldrich syndrome, due to receive a stem cell transplant.

This clonotype was seen only once. The CDR3: CASSPRRLAGDEQFF. In DNA form, the CDR3 reads TGCGCCAGCAGCCCCAGGCGACTAGCGGGAGATGAGCAGTTCTTC. V and J are TRBV5-1 and TRBJ2-1; TRBD2 matches 12 bases. This CDR3 comprises 15 residues. From germline, CDR1 is SGHRS and CDR2 YFSETQ. Trimming cost V 4 bases and J 8 bases; bases outside gene matches: 7. The whole variable domain, remainder taken from reference TRBV5-1 and TRBJ2-1, is KAGVTQTPRYLIKTRGQQVTLSCSPISGHRSVSWYQQTPGQGLQFLFEYFSETQRNKGNFPGRFSGRQFSNSRSEMNVSTLELGDSALYLCASSPRRLAGDEQFFGPGTRLTVL.

The rearrangement links TRBV5-1 to TRBJ1-4; D is unclear. Between the trimmed V and J ends, which lost 0 bases and 0 bases, there was a span of 12 bases. The germline gives CDR1 SGHRS, CDR2 YFSETQ. This CDR3 spans 17 amino acids. DNA of the CDR3: TGCGCCAGCAGCTTGGGCCCTTTTGTTACAACTAATGAAAAACTGTTTTTT. Translating it yields CASSLGPFVTTNEKLFF.

This clonotype has only a few counts. The J gene is TRBJ1-5, the V gene TRBV7-8; D gene ambiguous. The V end was cut by 1 base, the J end by 4 bases, with 5 bases between. CDR1 is SGHVS and CDR2 is FQNEAQ in the germline V gene. The CDR3 is made up of 13 amino acids. The CDR3 nucleotides are TGTGCCAGCAGCTTAGAAGAGAATCAGCCCCAGCATTTT. This gives the protein CASSLEENQPQHF.

This clonotype showed up just a few times. The gene calls are TRBV7-6 and TRBJ1-1; TRBD1 agrees at 9 bases. CDR3 length: 15 amino acids. In germline, CDR1 is SGHVS, CDR2 FNYEAQ. V trimming: 5 bases; J trimming: 6 bases; junction bases outside the gene matches: 10. The CDR3 is CASSDLQGAGAEAFF. The DNA of the CDR3 is TGTGCCAGCAGCGACCTACAGGGGGCGGGGGCTGAAGCTTTCTTT.

This clonotype was picked up a small number of times. The chain joins TRBV2 to TRBJ2-3; no reliable D call. Trimming shortened V by 2 bases and J by 2 bases, and 8 bases separated the two germline ends. In germline, CDR1 is SNHLY, CDR2 FYNNEI. The CDR3 length is 14 residues. The CDR3 coding sequence is TGTGCCAGCAGTGAAATAGGTTTCACAGATACGCAGTATTTT. Translating it yields CASSEIGFTDTQYF.

This chain uses TRBV6-1 with TRBJ2-1; 8 bases are a match to TRBD2. Germline CDR1 is MNHNS and CDR2 is SASEGT. CDR3 length: 15 residues. V lost 7 bases, J lost 5 bases, and 10 bases stayed unmatched. The CDR3 here is CASTFRPGRDNEQFF. DNA of the CDR3: TGTGCCAGCACCTTTCGTCCCGGGAGGGACAATGAGCAGTTCTTC.

This clonotype has just a few counts. The rearrangement uses TRBV5-1 and TRBJ1-5; a weak D match, TRBD1 (5 bases). The ends were cut back, 1 base at V and 6 bases at J, with 11 bases in the middle. Germline assignment: CDR1 SGHRS and CDR2 YFSETQ. The CDR3 has 14 residues. In DNA, the CDR3 is TGCGCCAGCAGCTTGACCTTAGGGGTTCAGCCCCAGCATTTT. Encoded protein: CASSLTLGVQPQHF.

The genes are TRBV12-3 or TRBV12-4 and TRBJ2-2; D may be TRBD1 (6 bases). Deletions cut 3 bases from V and 5 bases from J, with 13 bases between. CDR3 length: 15 residues. The CDR3 bases are TGTGCCAGCAGTTTTTTCCAGGGGATTACCGGGGAGCTGTTTTTT. This gives the protein CASSFFQGITGELFF.

V gene TRBV20-1 combines with J gene TRBJ2-7; D is ambiguous. CDR1 is DFQATT and CDR2 is SNEGSKA in the germline V gene (reference sequence). Trimming took 2 bases from V and 1 from J, leaving 9 bases between them. This CDR3 spans 13 amino acids. The CDR3 protein is CSARKEKSYEQYF. The CDR3 DNA is TGCAGTGCTAGAAAGGAGAAATCCTACGAGCAGTACTTC.

V is TRBV10-3 and J is TRBJ1-6, with D unresolved. Germline CDR1 reads ENHRY; CDR2 reads SYGVKD. The CDR3 runs 11 residues. The V gene lost 6 bases and the J gene lost 10 bases, with 7 bases spanning the gap. The CDR3 loop is CAISSGSPLHF. CDR3 in DNA: TGTGCCATCAGCTCGGGATCACCCCTCCACTTT.

The chain is built from TRBV12-3 or TRBV12-4 and TRBJ1-6; D ambiguous. V lost 4 bases and J 11 bases, leaving 9 bases between the germline ends. CDR3 length: 12 residues. The CDR3 reads CASSSAGAPLHF. The DNA for the CDR3 is TGTGCCAGCAGTTCAGCTGGGGCACCCCTCCACTTT.

This clonotype has just a few counts. The genes are TRBV28 and TRBJ2-1; 11 bases are shared with TRBD2. Unmatched junction bases numbered 7, after V lost 6 bases and J lost 3 bases. The CDR3 has 16 amino acids. From germline, CDR1 is MDHEN and CDR2 SYDVKM. The CDR3 protein is CASSSLAGVSYNEQFF. The CDR3 DNA is TGTGCCAGCAGCTCACTAGCGGGAGTGAGCTACAATGAGCAGTTCTTC.

This clonotype came up once. The gene calls are TRBV10-3 and TRBJ2-2, with a possible D match to TRBD1 (5 bases). V dropped 0 bases and J dropped 2 bases, with 10 bases sitting between them. This CDR3 is 16 amino acids long. The germline gives CDR1 ENHRY, CDR2 SYGVKD. The CDR3 spells CAISESDSLNTGELFF. DNA of the CDR3: TGTGCCATCAGTGAGTCCGACAGCCTTAACACCGGGGAGCTGTTTTTT.

This clonotype was seen a few times. The V call is TRBV3-1, the J call TRBJ1-3; unclear D gene. The CDR3 consists of 14 residues. Germline V lookup: CDR1 LGHDT, CDR2 YNNKEL (reference sequence). The ends were cut back, 1 base at V and 3 bases at J, with 7 bases in the middle. CDR3 loop: CASSQVLDGNTIYF. In DNA, the CDR3 is TGTGCCAGCAGCCAAGTATTAGATGGAAACACCATATATTTT.

This chain joins TRBV5-1 and TRBJ1-1; 9 nucleotides match TRBD1. Per germline, CDR1 SGHRS and CDR2 YFSETQ. With V trimmed by 6 bases and J by 2 bases, 5 bases remained unmatched. The CDR3 spans 14 residues. CDR3 bases: TGCGCCAGCAACGGACAGGGGATAAACACTGAAGCTTTCTTT. Its translation is CASNGQGINTEAFF.

The chain uses TRBV5-1 and TRBJ2-1; 13 bases line up with TRBD2. The V segment lost 0 bases and the J segment 0 bases; nucleotides outside the gene matches: 3. The CDR3 length is 18 residues. Germline-derived CDR1 and CDR2 are SGHRS and YFSETQ. The CDR3, as DNA: TGCGCCAGCAGCTTGGGGGGACTAGCGGGAAACTCCTACAATGAGCAGTTCTTC. Its translation is CASSLGGLAGNSYNEQFF.

The chain combines TRBV19 with TRBJ1-5, with a tentative D call TRBD1 (5 bases). CDR3 length: 16 residues. CDR1 and CDR2 from the germline V gene are LNHDA and SQIVND (reference sequence). The V end was cut by 4 bases, the J end by 1 base, with 14 bases between. The CDR3 spells CASSTPGTQSNQPQHF. The CDR3 DNA follows: TGTGCCAGTAGTACGCCCGGGACCCAGAGCAATCAGCCCCAGCATTTT.

This clonotype showed up just a few times. This rearrangement joins TRBV7-8 to TRBJ2-1, with 8 bases matching TRBD1. V shed 5 bases, J shed 3 bases, and the junction held 6 bases outside the gene matches. Germline V gene data show CDR1 as SGHVS and CDR2 as FQNEAQ. This CDR3 is built from 15 residues. The chain's CDR3 is CASSPPGQVYNEQFF. The DNA for the CDR3 is TGTGCCAGCAGCCCCCCGGGACAGGTCTACAATGAGCAGTTCTTC. The full variable domain, completed using reference TRBV7-8 and TRBJ2-1, is GAGVSQSPRYKVAKRGQDVALRCDPISGHVSLFWYQQALGQGPEFLTYFQNEAQLDKSGLPSDRFFAERPEGSVSTLKIQRTQQEDSAVYLCASSPPGQVYNEQFFGPGTRLTVL.

The chain carries TRBV12-3 or TRBV12-4 and TRBJ2-5; 10 nucleotides agree with TRBD1. The CDR3 totals 15 residues. V was pared by 6 bases and J by 5 bases, with 9 bases of the junction left unmatched. The CDR3 bases are TGTGCCAGCAGAGGGCCGACAGGGGGCGGGGAGACCCAGTACTTC. Residues: CASRGPTGGGETQYF.

J is TRBJ2-2 and V is TRBV29-1; TRBD2 matches 9 bases. V shed 7 bases and J 1 base; nucleotides not matched to a gene: 4. CDR1 and CDR2 (germline): SQVTM, ANQGSEA. CDR3 length: 14 residues. CDR3 nucleotides: TGCAGCGGACTAGCGGCAAAGAACACCGGGGAGCTGTTTTTT. It is translated as CSGLAAKNTGELFF.

This clonotype came up a few times. The rearrangement links TRBV6-1 to TRBJ2-2; maybe TRBD1 (5 bases). Germline V gene sequence: CDR1 MNHNS, CDR2 SASEGT. This CDR3 region has 15 residues. Trimming cost V 6 bases and J 4 bases, with 15 bases left between them. The chain's CDR3 is CASRTDPTGTGELFF. The DNA for the CDR3 is TGTGCCAGCAGGACAGATCCCACGGGCACCGGGGAGCTGTTTTTT.

This clonotype was seen only a few times. V and J are TRBV5-1 and TRBJ2-5; D is unclear. CDR3 size: 14 residues. CDR1 and CDR2 from the germline V gene are SGHRS and YFSETQ. The V gene lost 0 bases and the J gene lost 2 bases, with 8 bases spanning the gap. CDR3 sequence: CASSLAATQETQYF. CDR3 DNA sequence: TGCGCCAGCAGCTTGGCCGCGACGCAAGAGACCCAGTACTTC. Using reference TRBV5-1 and TRBJ2-5 for the parts outside the CDR3, the full variable domain is KAGVTQTPRYLIKTRGQQVTLSCSPISGHRSVSWYQQTPGQGLQFLFEYFSETQRNKGNFPGRFSGRQFSNSRSEMNVSTLELGDSALYLCASSLAATQETQYFGPGTRLLVL.

This clonotype occurred a few times. The chain joins TRBV12-3 or TRBV12-4 to TRBJ1-1; D not certain. The CDR3 is made up of 14 amino acids. V was clipped by 6 bases and J by 0 bases, with 11 bases between them. The DNA for the CDR3 is TGTGCCAGCAGCCCTCAGAGATTGAACACTGAAGCTTTCTTT. This encodes CASSPQRLNTEAFF.